This record covers a single T cell receptor (beta chain). The data are from a study of blood T cell repertoires in COVID-19. Looking at the study overall: Italy, Spain and the United States were the sources of the convalescent and acute COVID-19 samples. Sources were T cells, B-cell-depleted T cells, or PBMCs; the material itself was cDNA or gDNA.

CDR1 is LGHDT, CDR2 YNNKEL, per germline (reference sequence). The CDR3 is made up of 17 amino acids. V was clipped by 3 bases and J by 5 bases; unmatched bases: 12. In the original workflow: Amplified reference gene primers provided the basis for estimating nucleated cell counts. The data were produced by immunoSEQ multiplex PCR, yet TCRdb's version contains in-frame clones alone and is incomplete. D and trimming come from the DNA, and the V and J calls and clone size come from that table. The data hold some 170,000 clones, with under 80% observed a single time. The receptor's source is a man in his 70s with acute or convalescent COVID-19. The sample consisted of peripheral blood. V is TRBV3-1 (or the pseudogene TRBV3-2) and J is TRBJ2-5; 10 bases match TRBD1. The CDR3 sequence is CASSHSPDRGKYETQYF. CDR3 nucleotides: TGTGCCAGCAGCCACTCACCGGACAGGGGGAAGTATGAGACCCAGTACTTC.